This T cell receptor beta chain is from a study of OX40 agonist ivuxolimab in advanced cancers. Data came from immunoSEQ multiplex PCR; TCRdb stores just in-frame clones and leaves some out. Among approximately 47,000 clones listed, approximately 87% were seen once. The germline V gene encodes CDR1 MNHNY and CDR2 SVGAGI (reference sequence). V was clipped by 2 bases and J by 6 bases, with 16 bases between them. This CDR3 region has 15 residues. The material sequenced was CD4+ or CD8+ T cells sorted from blood, taken in a trial of the OX40 agonist ivuxolimab. This receptor was identified in an adult with an advanced solid tumor such as melanoma, head and neck, liver or kidney cancer. V gene TRBV6-6 combines with J gene TRBJ1-2; D is uncertain. CDR3 residues: CASSYGVQPEDGYTF. In DNA form, the CDR3 reads TGTGCCAGCAGTTACGGCGTCCAACCGGAGGATGGCTACACCTTC.